This TCR beta chain was identified in a study of T cell responses to AZD1222 COVID-19 vaccine. Points from the study as a whole: Nearly half of spike-specific TCRs reportedly go after variant regions that carry no mutations.

Comments on this clone: Its antigen remains unknown.

The method was immunoSEQ multiplex PCR; TCRdb's version includes in-frame clones alone and lacks a portion of them. The repertoire has 150,000 to 200,000 clones, about 90% of them found once; the top ten carry approximately 6.3%. CDR1 LGHNA and CDR2 YSLEER come from the germline V gene. V was pared by 0 bases and J by 13 bases, with 15 bases between. The CDR3 covers 13 residues. This clonotype was obtained from an adult who received the AZD1222 COVID-19 vaccine. This sequence joins TRBV4-3 and TRBJ1-2; no firm D call. Sample: peripheral blood, taken 28 days after the second AZD1222 dose. The CDR3, as DNA: TGCGCCAGCAGCCAAGATCGACGGCTGGCCGGCACCTTC. Translating gives CASSQDRRLAGTF.